The 21 T cell receptor beta chains listed next were all sequenced from one sample in a study of T cells in Graves' hyperthyroidism and ophthalmopathy. Researchers amplified the TCR beta CDR3 regions from RNA transcripts. HTBI primers were used for first-round RT-PCR of the TCR CDR3. TCRdb reprocessed the multiplex PCR reads with MiXCR, giving one entry per CDR3 protein. The sample includes 25,000 to 30,000 distinct CDR3 sequences, nearly 45% of them seen just once. The sample consisted of blood. The receptors were sampled from a woman aged 25 to 39 with Graves' hyperthyroidism.

A word on this clonotype: Lacking the conserved final phenylalanine or tryptophan, this CDR3 likely reflects a read error. The rearrangement uses TRBV6-1 and TRBJ1-1; D is unresolved. CDR3 length: 12 amino acids. Between the trimmed V and J ends, which lost 4 bases and 8 bases, there was a span of 11 bases. The germline V gene encodes CDR1 MNHNS and CDR2 SASEGT. This chain's CDR3 is CASSVGETEAFC. As DNA, the CDR3 is TGTGCCAGCAGTGTTGGGGAGACGGAAGCTTTCTGT.

The rearrangement uses TRBV7-2 and TRBJ2-2, with 9 nucleotides matching TRBD1. J was trimmed by 2 bases and V by 5 bases; bases with no gene match: 6. Germline CDR1 reads SGHTA; CDR2 reads FQGNSA. The CDR3 contains 16 residues. The CDR3 DNA sequence: TGTGCCAGCAGCCAGGGGGGACAGGGAAACACCGGGGAGCTGTTTTTT. Protein product: CASSQGGQGNTGELFF.

By sample share, this clonotype is medium-sized. The chain couples TRBV2 to TRBJ1-6, with 10 bases fitting TRBD1. Germline V lookup: CDR1 SNHLY, CDR2 FYNNEI. V shed 3 bases and J 8 bases; nucleotides not matched to a gene: 4. This CDR3 contains 15 residues. The CDR3 DNA reads as TGTGCCAGCAGTGAGGACAGGGGGTTGGATTCACCCCTCCACTTT. This sequence encodes CASSEDRGLDSPLHF.

The table lists this clonotype with a count of one. This rearrangement joins TRBV7-8 to TRBJ2-7, with D possibly being TRBD1 (6 bases). V was shortened by 3 bases and J by 1 base, with 19 bases between the two germline ends. This CDR3 comprises 17 residues. Germline values: CDR1 SGHVS, CDR2 FQNEAQ. The CDR3 DNA follows: TGTGCCAGCAGCTTTGCTCGAGCCAGAGGGGGATCCTACGAGCAGTACTTC. It is translated as CASSFARARGGSYEQYF.

This clonotype is classed as medium-sized (0.01 to 0.1%). The chain recombines TRBV7-8 with TRBJ2-7; unclear D gene. This CDR3 has 14 residues. V was cut by 1 base and J by 1 base, with 8 bases left in between. Germline V lookup: CDR1 SGHVS, CDR2 FQNEAQ. CDR3: CASSLVQASYEQYF. CDR3 bases: TGTGCCAGCAGCTTAGTCCAAGCTTCCTACGAGCAGTACTTC.

This clonotype was detected many times. The chain couples TRBV28 to TRBJ1-2; possibly TRBD1 for D (5 bases). CDR1 is MDHEN, CDR2 SYDVKM, per germline. Deletions cut 3 bases from V and 8 bases from J, with 10 bases between. The CDR3 runs 12 residues. The CDR3 coding sequence is TGTGCCAGCAGTTTTGGAGGGGACGGCTACACCTTC. It is translated as CASSFGGDGYTF.

To note about this clonotype: At one boundary the junction diverges from the germline segment, which might be a read error. CDR3 nucleotides: TGTGCCGGCAGTTTCCGACAGATAAGACTGACAGGGAGGGGAGAAAAACTGTTTTTT. Its protein is CAGSFRQIRLTGRGEKLFF. The V and J genes are TRBV28 and TRBJ1-4; TRBD1 aligns across 7 bases. The germline gives CDR1 MDHEN, CDR2 SYDVKM. This CDR3 has 19 residues.

V gene TRBV7-9 combines with J gene TRBJ1-5; D gene unclear. Trimming removed 5 bases at V and 11 bases at J, with 19 bases between. This CDR3 has 14 residues. The V gene's germline CDR1 is SEHNR and CDR2 FQNEAQ (reference sequence). Here the CDR3 DNA reads TGTGCCAGCAGCCATTCGGCCGGCCGTGAGACCCAGCATTTT. Protein product: CASSHSAGRETQHF.

The chain uses TRBV5-1 and TRBJ1-6, with 12 positions matching TRBD1. Germline V CDR1 and CDR2: SGHRS, YFSETQ. J lost 14 bases, V lost 0 bases, and 9 bases had no gene match. The CDR3 spans 16 residues. CDR3 coding DNA: TGCGCCAGCAGCTTGGATATCGGGACAGGGGGCTCATCCCTCCACTTT. It specifies CASSLDIGTGGSSLHF.

This clonotype was detected many times. This chain uses TRBV19 with TRBJ1-3; the D is unclear. The CDR3 consists of 15 residues. The V end was cut by 9 bases, the J end by 0 bases, with 15 bases between. Germline CDR1 and CDR2: LNHDA and SQIVND (reference sequence). CDR3 DNA sequence: TGTGCCAGCCGGTCTCTATTAAACTCTGGAAACACCATATATTTT. Encoded protein: CASRSLLNSGNTIYF.

This clonotype was detected ten times or more. This chain joins TRBV7-3 and TRBJ2-3; 10 nucleotides agree with TRBD2. The V gene end was trimmed by 3 bases and the J gene end by 4 bases; junction bases not matched to a gene: 4. Germline V CDR1 and CDR2: SGHTA, FQGTGA. CDR3 length: 15 amino acids. CDR3 loop: CASSFTAGGADTQYF. CDR3 coding DNA: TGTGCCAGCAGCTTCACAGCGGGAGGGGCAGATACGCAGTATTTT.

This sequence joins TRBV5-6 and TRBJ2-7, with D maybe TRBD1 (7 bases). The length of the CDR3 is 15 residues. Germline V gene lookup returns CDR1 SGHDT and CDR2 YYEEEE. V was trimmed by 0 bases and J by 4 bases, leaving 14 bases between them. CDR3 in amino acids: CASSLEEGAGYEQYF. The DNA for the CDR3 is TGTGCCAGCAGCTTGGAGGAGGGGGCGGGATACGAGCAGTACTTC.

In the case of this clonotype: The conserved phenylalanine or tryptophan is not found at the CDR3 terminus, so this likely reflects a read error. The gene calls are TRBV20-1 and TRBJ2-3; 10 bases are a match to TRBD2. The germline V gene has CDR1 DFQATT and CDR2 SNEGSKA (reference sequence). V was pared by 0 bases and J by 8 bases, with 8 bases of the junction left unmatched. This CDR3 has 15 amino acids. The CDR3 DNA is TGCAGTGCTAGAGAATATAGCGGGAGGTGGGGTACGCAGTATTAT. This gives the protein CSAREYSGRWGTQYY.

The table lists this clonotype with many counts. The rearrangement links TRBV5-4 to TRBJ2-1; D ambiguous. In germline, CDR1 is SGHNT, CDR2 YYREEE (reference sequence). V shed 0 bases and J shed 2 bases, with 9 bases lying between them. The CDR3 extends over 15 amino acids. The CDR3 DNA reads TGTGCCAGCAGCTTGGGTGGTGAAACCTACAATGAGCAGTTCTTC. This translates into CASSLGGETYNEQFF.

This clonotype was picked up many times. This chain connects TRBV6-1 to TRBJ1-1, with D maybe TRBD1 (5 bases). Germline-derived CDR1 and CDR2 are MNHNS and SASEGT. The CDR3 covers 16 residues. Trimming removed 3 bases at V and 2 bases at J, with 16 bases between. Written as DNA, the CDR3 is TGTGCCAGCAGTGATTGGGTCTGGGGCGATAACACTGAAGCTTTCTTT. Its translation: CASSDWVWGDNTEAFF.

This chain uses TRBV2 with TRBJ1-2, with D tentatively TRBD1 (6 bases). This CDR3 is 13 amino acids long. With 10 bases removed from V and 4 bases from J, the gap between germline ends came to 16 bases. Germline V gives CDR1 SNHLY, CDR2 FYNNEI. CDR3 nucleotides: TGTGCCACCCGACAGGATTTGCGCTATGGCTACACCTTC. Its protein is CATRQDLRYGYTF.

This clonotype was seen at least ten times. A much more abundant neighbour one base away suggests this may be a read error. This is likely a read error, given that the CDR3 carries no conserved phenylalanine or tryptophan at its end. The gene calls are TRBV5-4 and TRBJ1-1, with 8 bases identical to TRBD1. The CDR3 is made up of 15 amino acids. CDR1 and CDR2 (germline): SGHNT, YYREEE (reference sequence). Trimming removed 6 bases from V and 1 base from J; junction bases left unmatched: 8. In nucleotides, the CDR3 is TGTGCCAGCAATTCAGGGGGCTCGGAGAACACTGAAGCTTTCCTT. Protein sequence: CASNSGGSENTEAFL.

The chain carries TRBV20-1 and TRBJ1-4; TRBD1 matches at 7 bases. This CDR3 has 13 residues. CDR1 is DFQATT, CDR2 SNEGSKA, per germline (reference sequence). J gave up 8 bases and V 4 bases, and 7 bases lay outside the gene matches. Here the CDR3 reads CSATPTGYEKLFF. The DNA for the CDR3 is TGCAGTGCTACTCCGACAGGGTACGAAAAACTGTTTTTT.

Many counts were recorded for this clonotype. The chain links TRBV7-9 to TRBJ1-2; D uncertain. The CDR3 length is 17 residues. The V gene lost 5 bases and the J gene lost 2 bases, with 21 bases spanning the gap. CDR1 SEHNR and CDR2 FQNEAQ come from the germline V gene (reference sequence). The CDR3 loop reads CASSPSFDQAINYGYTF. The CDR3 coding sequence is TGTGCCAGCAGCCCATCGTTTGACCAGGCGATAAACTATGGCTACACCTTC.

This clonotype was seen repeatedly, ten times or more. A much larger clone differs by one base, so this may be a read error. The genes are TRBV5-1 and TRBJ2-2; 7 bases match TRBD2. CDR1 SGHRS and CDR2 YFSETQ come from the germline V gene. The CDR3 length is 11 residues. The CDR3 DNA reads as TGCGCCAGCACTAGCGGAGGGGAGCCGTTTTTT. Its protein is CASTSGGEPFF.

The genes are TRBV15 and TRBJ2-3; D possibly corresponds to TRBD2 (6 bases). The CDR3 has 19 residues. V was shortened by 3 bases and J by 1 base, with 23 bases between the two germline ends. Germline V gene lookup returns CDR1 LNHNV and CDR2 YYDKDF (reference sequence). CDR3 sequence reads: CATSSPLGLRRGGTDTQYF. CDR3 bases: TGTGCCACCAGCAGCCCCCTGGGTTTGCGGAGGGGAGGCACAGATACGCAGTATTTT.